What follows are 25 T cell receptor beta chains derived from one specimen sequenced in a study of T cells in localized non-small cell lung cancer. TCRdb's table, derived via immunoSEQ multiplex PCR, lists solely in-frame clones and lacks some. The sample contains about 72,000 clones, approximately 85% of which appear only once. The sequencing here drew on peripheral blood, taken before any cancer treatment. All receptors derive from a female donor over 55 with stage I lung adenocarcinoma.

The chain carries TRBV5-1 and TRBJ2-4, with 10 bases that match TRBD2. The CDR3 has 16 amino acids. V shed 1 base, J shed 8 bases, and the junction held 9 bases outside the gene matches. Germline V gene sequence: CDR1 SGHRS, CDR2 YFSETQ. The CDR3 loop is CASSLRLAGEGDIQYF. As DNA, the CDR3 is TGCGCCAGCAGCTTGAGGCTAGCGGGAGAAGGAGACATTCAGTACTTC. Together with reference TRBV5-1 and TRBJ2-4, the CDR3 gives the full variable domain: KAGVTQTPRYLIKTRGQQVTLSCSPISGHRSVSWYQQTPGQGLQFLFEYFSETQRNKGNFPGRFSGRQFSNSRSEMNVSTLELGDSALYLCASSLRLAGEGDIQYFGAGTRLSVL.

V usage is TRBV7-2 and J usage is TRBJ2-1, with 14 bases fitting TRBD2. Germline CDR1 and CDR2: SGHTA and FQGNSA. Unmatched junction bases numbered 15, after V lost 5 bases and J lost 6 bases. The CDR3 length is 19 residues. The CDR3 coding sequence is TGTGCCAGCAGCCTTCAAGCTGCAGGGACTAGCGGGAGACGCAATGAGCAGTTCTTC. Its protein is CASSLQAAGTSGRRNEQFF.

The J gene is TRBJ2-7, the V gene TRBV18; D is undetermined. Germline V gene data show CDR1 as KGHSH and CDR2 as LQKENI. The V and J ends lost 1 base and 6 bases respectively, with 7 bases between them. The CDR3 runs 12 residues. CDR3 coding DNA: TGTGCCAGCTCACCACGGGTGGGCGAGCAGTACTTC. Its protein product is CASSPRVGEQYF.

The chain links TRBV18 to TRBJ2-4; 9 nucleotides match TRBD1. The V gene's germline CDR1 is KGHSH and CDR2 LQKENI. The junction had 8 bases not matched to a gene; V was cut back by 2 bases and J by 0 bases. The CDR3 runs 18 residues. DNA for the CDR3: TGTGCCAGCTCACCATCACAGGGGGCCGTGGTAGCCAAAAACATTCAGTACTTC. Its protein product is CASSPSQGAVVAKNIQYF. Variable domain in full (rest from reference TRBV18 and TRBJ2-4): NAGVMQNPRHLVRRRGQEARLRCSPMKGHSHVYWYRQLPEEGLKFMVYLQKENIIDESGMPKERFSAEFPKEGPSILRIQQVVRGDSAAYFCASSPSQGAVVAKNIQYFGAGTRLSVL.

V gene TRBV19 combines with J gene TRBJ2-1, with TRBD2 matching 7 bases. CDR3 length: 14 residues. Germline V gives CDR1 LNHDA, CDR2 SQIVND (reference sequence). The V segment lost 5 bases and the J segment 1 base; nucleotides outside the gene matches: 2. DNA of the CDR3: TGTGCCAGTAGTGCGCGGGGGTCCTACAATGAGCAGTTCTTC. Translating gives CASSARGSYNEQFF. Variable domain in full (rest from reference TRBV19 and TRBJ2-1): DGGITQSPKYLFRKEGQNVTLSCEQNLNHDAMYWYRQDPGQGLRLIYYSQIVNDFQKGDIAEGYSVSREKKESFPLTVTSAQKNPTAFYLCASSARGSYNEQFFGPGTRLTVL.

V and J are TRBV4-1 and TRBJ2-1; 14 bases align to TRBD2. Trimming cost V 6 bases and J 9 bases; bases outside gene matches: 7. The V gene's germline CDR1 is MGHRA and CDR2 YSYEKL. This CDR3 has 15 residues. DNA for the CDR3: TGCGCCAGCAGGGGGACTAGCGGGGGCGGTGGTGAGCAGTTCTTC. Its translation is CASRGTSGGGGEQFF.

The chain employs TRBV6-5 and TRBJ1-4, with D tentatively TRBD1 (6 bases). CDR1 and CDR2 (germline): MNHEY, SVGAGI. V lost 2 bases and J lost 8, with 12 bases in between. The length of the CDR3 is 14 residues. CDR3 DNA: TGTGCCAGCAGTTACACCGGGGGCGGGGAAAAACTGTTTTTT. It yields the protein CASSYTGGGEKLFF.

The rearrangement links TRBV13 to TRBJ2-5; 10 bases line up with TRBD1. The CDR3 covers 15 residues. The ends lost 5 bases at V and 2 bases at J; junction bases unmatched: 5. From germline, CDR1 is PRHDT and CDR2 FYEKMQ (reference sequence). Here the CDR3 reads CASSLRTGGQETQYF. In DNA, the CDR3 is TGTGCCAGCAGCCTCCGGACAGGGGGACAAGAGACCCAGTACTTC. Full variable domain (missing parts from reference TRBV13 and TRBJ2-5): AAGVIQSPRHLIKEKRETATLKCYPIPRHDTVYWYQQGPGQDPQFLISFYEKMQSDKGSIPDRFSAQQFSDYHSELNMSSLELGDSALYFCASSLRTGGQETQYFGPGTRLLVL.

In DNA, the CDR3 is TGTGCCACCAGCAGAGAACGGCCTATATACAGGGTACCCTACGAGCAGTACTTC. Protein sequence: CATSRERPIYRVPYEQYF. The chain is built from TRBV15 and TRBJ2-7; D possibly corresponds to TRBD1 (6 bases). The germline V gene has CDR1 LNHNV and CDR2 YYDKDF (reference sequence). The CDR3 is 18 residues long. Trimming cost V 0 bases and J 2 bases, with 20 bases left between them.

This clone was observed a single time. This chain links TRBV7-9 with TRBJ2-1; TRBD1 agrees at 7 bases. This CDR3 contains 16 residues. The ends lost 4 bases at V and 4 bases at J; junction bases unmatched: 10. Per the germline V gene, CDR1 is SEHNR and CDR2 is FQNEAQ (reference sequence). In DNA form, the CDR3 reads TGTGCCAGCAGCTATCAATATGGACAGGTTTACAATGAGCAGTTCTTC. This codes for CASSYQYGQVYNEQFF. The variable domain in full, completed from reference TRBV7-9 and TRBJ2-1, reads DTGVSQNPRHKITKRGQNVTFRCDPISEHNRLYWYRQTLGQGPEFLTYFQNEAQLEKSRLLSDRFSAERPKGSFSTLEIQRTEQGDSAMYLCASSYQYGQVYNEQFFGPGTRLTVL.

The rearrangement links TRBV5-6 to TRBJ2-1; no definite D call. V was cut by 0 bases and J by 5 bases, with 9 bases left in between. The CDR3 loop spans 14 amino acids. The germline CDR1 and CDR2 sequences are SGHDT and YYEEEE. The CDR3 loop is CASSLVVANNEQFF. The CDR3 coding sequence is TGTGCCAGCAGCTTGGTGGTAGCCAACAATGAGCAGTTCTTC.

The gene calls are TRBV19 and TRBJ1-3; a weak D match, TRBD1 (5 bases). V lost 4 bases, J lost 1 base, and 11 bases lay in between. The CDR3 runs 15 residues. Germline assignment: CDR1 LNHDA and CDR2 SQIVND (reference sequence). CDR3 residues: CASSSTGGSGNTIYF. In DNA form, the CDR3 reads TGTGCCAGTAGTAGTACCGGGGGGTCTGGAAACACCATATATTTT. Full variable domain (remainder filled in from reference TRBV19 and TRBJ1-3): DGGITQSPKYLFRKEGQNVTLSCEQNLNHDAMYWYRQDPGQGLRLIYYSQIVNDFQKGDIAEGYSVSREKKESFPLTVTSAQKNPTAFYLCASSSTGGSGNTIYFGEGSWLTVV.

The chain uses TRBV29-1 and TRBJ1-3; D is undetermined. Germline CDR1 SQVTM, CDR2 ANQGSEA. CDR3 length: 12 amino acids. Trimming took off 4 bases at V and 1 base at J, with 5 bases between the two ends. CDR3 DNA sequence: TGCAGCGTTGGAGGGTCTGGAAACACCATATATTTT. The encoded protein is CSVGGSGNTIYF.

Here the CDR3 DNA reads TGTGCCAGCAGTGAAGGACTGGGGGTAAGCAATCAGCCCCAGCATTTT. Translated: CASSEGLGVSNQPQHF. J is TRBJ1-5 and V is TRBV6-1; D may be TRBD1 (5 bases). The V and J ends lost 1 base and 1 base respectively, with 11 bases between them. Germline values: CDR1 MNHNS, CDR2 SASEGT. The CDR3 loop spans 16 amino acids.

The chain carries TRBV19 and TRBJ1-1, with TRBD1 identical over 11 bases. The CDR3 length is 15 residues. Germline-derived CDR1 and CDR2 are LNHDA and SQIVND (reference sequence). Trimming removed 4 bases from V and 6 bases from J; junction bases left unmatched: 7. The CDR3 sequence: CASSKSWGQGAEAFF. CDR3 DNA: TGTGCCAGTAGTAAGTCGTGGGGACAGGGGGCTGAAGCTTTCTTT.

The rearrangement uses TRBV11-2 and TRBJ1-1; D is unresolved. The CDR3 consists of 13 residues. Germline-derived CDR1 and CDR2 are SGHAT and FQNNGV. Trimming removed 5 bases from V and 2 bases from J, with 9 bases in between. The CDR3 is CASSLTENTEAFF. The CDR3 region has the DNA TGTGCCAGCAGCCTGACGGAAAACACTGAAGCTTTCTTT.

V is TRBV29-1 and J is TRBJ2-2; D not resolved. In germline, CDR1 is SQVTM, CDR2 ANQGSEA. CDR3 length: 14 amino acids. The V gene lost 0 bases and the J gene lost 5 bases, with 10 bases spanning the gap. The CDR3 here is CSVEDLERTGELFF. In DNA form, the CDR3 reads TGCAGCGTTGAAGATCTAGAGCGAACCGGGGAGCTGTTTTTT.

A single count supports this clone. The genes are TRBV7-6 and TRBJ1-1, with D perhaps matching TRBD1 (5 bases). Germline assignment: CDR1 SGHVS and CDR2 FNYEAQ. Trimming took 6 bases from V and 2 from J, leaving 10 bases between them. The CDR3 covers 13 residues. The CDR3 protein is CASSETGNTEAFF. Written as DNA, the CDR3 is TGTGCCAGCAGTGAAACAGGCAACACTGAAGCTTTCTTT.

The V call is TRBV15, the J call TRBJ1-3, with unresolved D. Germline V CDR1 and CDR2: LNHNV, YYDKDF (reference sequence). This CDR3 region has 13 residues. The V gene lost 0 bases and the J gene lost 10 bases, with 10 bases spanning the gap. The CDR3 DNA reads TGTGCCACCAGCAGAGATCCCCTCCAGACCATATATTTT. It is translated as CATSRDPLQTIYF.

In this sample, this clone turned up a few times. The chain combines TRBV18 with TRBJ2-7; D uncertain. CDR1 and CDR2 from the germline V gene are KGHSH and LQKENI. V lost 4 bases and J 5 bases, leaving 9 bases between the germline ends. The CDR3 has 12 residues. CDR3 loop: CASSLTDDEQYF. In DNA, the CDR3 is TGTGCCAGCTCACTTACGGATGACGAGCAGTACTTC.

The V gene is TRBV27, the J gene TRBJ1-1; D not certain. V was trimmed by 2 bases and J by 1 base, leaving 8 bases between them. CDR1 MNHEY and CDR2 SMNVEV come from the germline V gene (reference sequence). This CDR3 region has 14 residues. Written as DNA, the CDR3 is TGTGCCAGCAGTTTAAGGGTATCGAACACTGAAGCTTTCTTT. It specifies CASSLRVSNTEAFF.

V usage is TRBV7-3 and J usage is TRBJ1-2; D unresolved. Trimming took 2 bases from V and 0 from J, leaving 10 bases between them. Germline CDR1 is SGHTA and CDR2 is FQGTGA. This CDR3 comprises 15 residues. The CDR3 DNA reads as TGTGCCAGCAGCTTAGGCAGCTCTACTAACTATGGCTACACCTTC. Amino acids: CASSLGSSTNYGYTF. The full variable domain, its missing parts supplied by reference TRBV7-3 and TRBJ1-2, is GAGVSQTPSNKVTEKGKYVELRCDPISGHTALYWYRQSLGQGPEFLIYFQGTGAADDSGLPNDRFFAVRPEGSVSTLKIQRTERGDSAVYLCASSLGSSTNYGYTFGSGTRLTVV.

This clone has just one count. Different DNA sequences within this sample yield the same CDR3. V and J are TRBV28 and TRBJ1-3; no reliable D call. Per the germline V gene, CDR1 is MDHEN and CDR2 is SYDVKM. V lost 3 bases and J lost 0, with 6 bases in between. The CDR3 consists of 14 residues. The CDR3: CASSFASSGNTIYF. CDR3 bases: TGTGCCAGCAGTTTTGCGAGCTCTGGAAACACCATATATTTT.

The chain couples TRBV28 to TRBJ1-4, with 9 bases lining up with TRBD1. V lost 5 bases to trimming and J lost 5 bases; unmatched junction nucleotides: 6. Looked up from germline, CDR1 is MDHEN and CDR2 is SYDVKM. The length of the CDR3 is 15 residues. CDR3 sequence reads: CASSKSGTGNEKLFF. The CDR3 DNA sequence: TGTGCCAGCAGTAAATCCGGGACAGGGAATGAAAAACTGTTTTTT. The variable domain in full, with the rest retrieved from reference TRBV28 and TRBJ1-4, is DVKVTQSSRYLVKRTGEKVFLECVQDMDHENMFWYRQDPGLGLRLIYFSYDVKMKEKGDIPEGYSVSREKKERFSLILESASTNQTSMYLCASSKSGTGNEKLFFGSGTQLSVL.

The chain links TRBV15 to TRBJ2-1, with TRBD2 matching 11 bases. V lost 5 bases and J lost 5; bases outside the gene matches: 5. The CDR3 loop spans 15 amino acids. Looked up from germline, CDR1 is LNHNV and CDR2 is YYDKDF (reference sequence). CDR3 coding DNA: TGTGCCACCAGCCCCGGGACTAGCGGAAACAATGAGCAGTTCTTC. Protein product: CATSPGTSGNNEQFF.